This T cell receptor (beta chain) was retrieved from a study of cytomegalovirus exposure and HLA in healthy donors. Broader study findings: V- and J-gene trimming in TCR beta was tied to a missense DCLRE1C variant by an analysis performed later. A few chains tied to CMV proved CMV antigen-specific in vitro.

Primers for the PCR totalled 60 Vbeta and 13 Jbeta. Profiled with immunoSEQ multiplex PCR; TCRdb holds only in-frame clones, not every one. Of roughly 43,000 clones in the sample, roughly 60% were seen once. Each donor's status was that of a healthy bone marrow donor. Donors likely had unrecorded immune exposures despite being nominally healthy when sampled. CDR3 size: 16 residues. Deletions cut 5 bases from V and 4 bases from J, with 20 bases between. Per germline, CDR1 MDHEN and CDR2 SYDVKM. To note about this clone: The antigen remains unidentified.

The J gene is TRBJ1-2, the V gene TRBV28; no firm D call. Sequenced material: PBMCs. The sequence was collected from a human donor in good health. The DNA for the CDR3 is TGTGCCAGCAGTCTAACGAACCCGACGACTAGCTATGGCTACACCTTC. Its protein is CASSLTNPTTSYGYTF.